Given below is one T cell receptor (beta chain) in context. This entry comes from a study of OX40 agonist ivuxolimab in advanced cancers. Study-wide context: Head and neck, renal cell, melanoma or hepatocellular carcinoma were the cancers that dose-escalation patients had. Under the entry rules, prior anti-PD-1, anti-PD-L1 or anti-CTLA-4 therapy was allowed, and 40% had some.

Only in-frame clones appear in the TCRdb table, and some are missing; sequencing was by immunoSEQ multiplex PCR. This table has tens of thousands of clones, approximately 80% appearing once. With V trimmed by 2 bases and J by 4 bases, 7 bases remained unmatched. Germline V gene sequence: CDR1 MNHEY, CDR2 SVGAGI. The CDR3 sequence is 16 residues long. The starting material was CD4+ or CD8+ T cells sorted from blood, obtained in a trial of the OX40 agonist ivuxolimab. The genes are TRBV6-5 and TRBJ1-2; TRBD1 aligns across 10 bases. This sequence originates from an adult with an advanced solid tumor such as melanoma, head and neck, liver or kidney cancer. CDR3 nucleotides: TGTGCCAGCAGTTACACTCGGACAGGGGGGGGCTATGGCTACACCTTC. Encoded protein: CASSYTRTGGGYGYTF.